This TCR beta chain was recovered during a study of T-cell memory formation after mild COVID-19 (dated by TCRdb to 2020 to 2023). For the study in its entirety: Most TCR sequence clusters were specific to one of the two donors. The cohort comprised two young, previously healthy adult volunteers, one female and one male. T-cell clones expanding and contracting after mild COVID-19 in two donors were tracked by longitudinal TCRalpha and TCRbeta repertoire sequencing. Points the paper makes about the study in general: Balanced CD4/CD8 phenotypes were observed for clones contracting from day 15 to 85, whereas a bias towards CD4+ was observed for a second wave of clones expanding from day 15 to 37. SARS-CoV-2 specificity of the second-wave clones peaking on day 37 was not confirmed. Some responding clones were detected in pre-infection memory, which suggested that pre-existing cross-reactive memory T cells had joined the SARS-CoV-2 response. Contracting CD4+ clones turned up mainly in the CM and EM memory subsets, whereas EMRA was where CD8+ clones were enriched. The study included only a couple of mild cases, and larger cohorts that include severe cases with pre-infection samples were judged to be necessary.

Ficoll-Paque density gradient centrifugation was used to isolate PBMCs. As concerns this clonotype: Which antigen it targets is not known. Base-call qualities are not available, and no considerably larger clone is one nucleotide away.

Sequencing took place on an Illumina NovaSeq 6000. cDNA libraries for TCRalpha and TCRbeta were prepared by 5'RACE using constant-segment primers, with sample barcodes and unique molecular identifiers added. RNA was extracted from every sample with Trizol reagent. Amplification of the libraries took two PCR steps, and the second step added a second sample barcode plus Illumina TruSeq adapters. Sequencing of libraries was performed on an Illumina NovaSeq with 2 x 150 bp paired-end reads. In the paper's pipeline: Demultiplexing of reads and collapsing into UMI-guided consensus sequences were performed with migec v1.2.7. With mixcr v2.1.11, UMI consensuses were aligned to TRA and TRB V and J templates and assembled into clonotypes. A clonotype was counted as expanded or contracted only when both edgeR and NoisET called the clonotype significant, with the noise models trained on biological replicates. For edgeR calls, a false discovery rate-adjusted p below 0.01 and a log2 fold-change threshold of 1 were applied. As an exploratory analysis of dynamics, max-normalized trajectories of the 1000 most abundant clonotypes were examined with PCA combined with hierarchical clustering. Separately sequenced CD4+ and CD8+ repertoires were used to assign the CD4 or CD8 phenotype of responding clones. TCRdb itself trimmed the public reads at Q25 with fastp, ran MiXCR and retained productive beta chains. CDR3 protein sequences are deduplicated, and each keeps its most common genes and DNA. These V and J calls rely on TCRdb rather than the paper's analysis. Here the sample has 350,000 to 450,000 distinct CDR3 sequences; 20% occur a single time. Of the sample, around 8.4% is held by the ten largest clones.

CDR1 is given as KGHDR and CDR2 as SFDVKD, both from the germline V gene. Its CDR3 holds 17 amino acids, cysteine through phenylalanine. Only the CDR3 DNA stays, 51 bases, in frame from base 1. V loses 2 bases at its end and J loses 8 bases; junction bases beyond the gene matches: 11. The chain joins TRBV24-1 to TRBJ2-1; TRBD1 fits 10 bases in the junction. This sequence was found in an adult woman who had mild COVID-19 (a few samples of this study predate the infection). The sample titles of this study are shuffled in the database, so cell type and time point are left out; the donor was told from shared clones. Sequenced input: PBMCs or a T cell subset sorted from them (not recorded which). The base sequence is TGTGCCACCAGTGATTCCTCGGCGGGACAGGGGTTGGATGAGCAGTTCTTC. Translated, it gives CATSDSSAGQGLDEQFF.